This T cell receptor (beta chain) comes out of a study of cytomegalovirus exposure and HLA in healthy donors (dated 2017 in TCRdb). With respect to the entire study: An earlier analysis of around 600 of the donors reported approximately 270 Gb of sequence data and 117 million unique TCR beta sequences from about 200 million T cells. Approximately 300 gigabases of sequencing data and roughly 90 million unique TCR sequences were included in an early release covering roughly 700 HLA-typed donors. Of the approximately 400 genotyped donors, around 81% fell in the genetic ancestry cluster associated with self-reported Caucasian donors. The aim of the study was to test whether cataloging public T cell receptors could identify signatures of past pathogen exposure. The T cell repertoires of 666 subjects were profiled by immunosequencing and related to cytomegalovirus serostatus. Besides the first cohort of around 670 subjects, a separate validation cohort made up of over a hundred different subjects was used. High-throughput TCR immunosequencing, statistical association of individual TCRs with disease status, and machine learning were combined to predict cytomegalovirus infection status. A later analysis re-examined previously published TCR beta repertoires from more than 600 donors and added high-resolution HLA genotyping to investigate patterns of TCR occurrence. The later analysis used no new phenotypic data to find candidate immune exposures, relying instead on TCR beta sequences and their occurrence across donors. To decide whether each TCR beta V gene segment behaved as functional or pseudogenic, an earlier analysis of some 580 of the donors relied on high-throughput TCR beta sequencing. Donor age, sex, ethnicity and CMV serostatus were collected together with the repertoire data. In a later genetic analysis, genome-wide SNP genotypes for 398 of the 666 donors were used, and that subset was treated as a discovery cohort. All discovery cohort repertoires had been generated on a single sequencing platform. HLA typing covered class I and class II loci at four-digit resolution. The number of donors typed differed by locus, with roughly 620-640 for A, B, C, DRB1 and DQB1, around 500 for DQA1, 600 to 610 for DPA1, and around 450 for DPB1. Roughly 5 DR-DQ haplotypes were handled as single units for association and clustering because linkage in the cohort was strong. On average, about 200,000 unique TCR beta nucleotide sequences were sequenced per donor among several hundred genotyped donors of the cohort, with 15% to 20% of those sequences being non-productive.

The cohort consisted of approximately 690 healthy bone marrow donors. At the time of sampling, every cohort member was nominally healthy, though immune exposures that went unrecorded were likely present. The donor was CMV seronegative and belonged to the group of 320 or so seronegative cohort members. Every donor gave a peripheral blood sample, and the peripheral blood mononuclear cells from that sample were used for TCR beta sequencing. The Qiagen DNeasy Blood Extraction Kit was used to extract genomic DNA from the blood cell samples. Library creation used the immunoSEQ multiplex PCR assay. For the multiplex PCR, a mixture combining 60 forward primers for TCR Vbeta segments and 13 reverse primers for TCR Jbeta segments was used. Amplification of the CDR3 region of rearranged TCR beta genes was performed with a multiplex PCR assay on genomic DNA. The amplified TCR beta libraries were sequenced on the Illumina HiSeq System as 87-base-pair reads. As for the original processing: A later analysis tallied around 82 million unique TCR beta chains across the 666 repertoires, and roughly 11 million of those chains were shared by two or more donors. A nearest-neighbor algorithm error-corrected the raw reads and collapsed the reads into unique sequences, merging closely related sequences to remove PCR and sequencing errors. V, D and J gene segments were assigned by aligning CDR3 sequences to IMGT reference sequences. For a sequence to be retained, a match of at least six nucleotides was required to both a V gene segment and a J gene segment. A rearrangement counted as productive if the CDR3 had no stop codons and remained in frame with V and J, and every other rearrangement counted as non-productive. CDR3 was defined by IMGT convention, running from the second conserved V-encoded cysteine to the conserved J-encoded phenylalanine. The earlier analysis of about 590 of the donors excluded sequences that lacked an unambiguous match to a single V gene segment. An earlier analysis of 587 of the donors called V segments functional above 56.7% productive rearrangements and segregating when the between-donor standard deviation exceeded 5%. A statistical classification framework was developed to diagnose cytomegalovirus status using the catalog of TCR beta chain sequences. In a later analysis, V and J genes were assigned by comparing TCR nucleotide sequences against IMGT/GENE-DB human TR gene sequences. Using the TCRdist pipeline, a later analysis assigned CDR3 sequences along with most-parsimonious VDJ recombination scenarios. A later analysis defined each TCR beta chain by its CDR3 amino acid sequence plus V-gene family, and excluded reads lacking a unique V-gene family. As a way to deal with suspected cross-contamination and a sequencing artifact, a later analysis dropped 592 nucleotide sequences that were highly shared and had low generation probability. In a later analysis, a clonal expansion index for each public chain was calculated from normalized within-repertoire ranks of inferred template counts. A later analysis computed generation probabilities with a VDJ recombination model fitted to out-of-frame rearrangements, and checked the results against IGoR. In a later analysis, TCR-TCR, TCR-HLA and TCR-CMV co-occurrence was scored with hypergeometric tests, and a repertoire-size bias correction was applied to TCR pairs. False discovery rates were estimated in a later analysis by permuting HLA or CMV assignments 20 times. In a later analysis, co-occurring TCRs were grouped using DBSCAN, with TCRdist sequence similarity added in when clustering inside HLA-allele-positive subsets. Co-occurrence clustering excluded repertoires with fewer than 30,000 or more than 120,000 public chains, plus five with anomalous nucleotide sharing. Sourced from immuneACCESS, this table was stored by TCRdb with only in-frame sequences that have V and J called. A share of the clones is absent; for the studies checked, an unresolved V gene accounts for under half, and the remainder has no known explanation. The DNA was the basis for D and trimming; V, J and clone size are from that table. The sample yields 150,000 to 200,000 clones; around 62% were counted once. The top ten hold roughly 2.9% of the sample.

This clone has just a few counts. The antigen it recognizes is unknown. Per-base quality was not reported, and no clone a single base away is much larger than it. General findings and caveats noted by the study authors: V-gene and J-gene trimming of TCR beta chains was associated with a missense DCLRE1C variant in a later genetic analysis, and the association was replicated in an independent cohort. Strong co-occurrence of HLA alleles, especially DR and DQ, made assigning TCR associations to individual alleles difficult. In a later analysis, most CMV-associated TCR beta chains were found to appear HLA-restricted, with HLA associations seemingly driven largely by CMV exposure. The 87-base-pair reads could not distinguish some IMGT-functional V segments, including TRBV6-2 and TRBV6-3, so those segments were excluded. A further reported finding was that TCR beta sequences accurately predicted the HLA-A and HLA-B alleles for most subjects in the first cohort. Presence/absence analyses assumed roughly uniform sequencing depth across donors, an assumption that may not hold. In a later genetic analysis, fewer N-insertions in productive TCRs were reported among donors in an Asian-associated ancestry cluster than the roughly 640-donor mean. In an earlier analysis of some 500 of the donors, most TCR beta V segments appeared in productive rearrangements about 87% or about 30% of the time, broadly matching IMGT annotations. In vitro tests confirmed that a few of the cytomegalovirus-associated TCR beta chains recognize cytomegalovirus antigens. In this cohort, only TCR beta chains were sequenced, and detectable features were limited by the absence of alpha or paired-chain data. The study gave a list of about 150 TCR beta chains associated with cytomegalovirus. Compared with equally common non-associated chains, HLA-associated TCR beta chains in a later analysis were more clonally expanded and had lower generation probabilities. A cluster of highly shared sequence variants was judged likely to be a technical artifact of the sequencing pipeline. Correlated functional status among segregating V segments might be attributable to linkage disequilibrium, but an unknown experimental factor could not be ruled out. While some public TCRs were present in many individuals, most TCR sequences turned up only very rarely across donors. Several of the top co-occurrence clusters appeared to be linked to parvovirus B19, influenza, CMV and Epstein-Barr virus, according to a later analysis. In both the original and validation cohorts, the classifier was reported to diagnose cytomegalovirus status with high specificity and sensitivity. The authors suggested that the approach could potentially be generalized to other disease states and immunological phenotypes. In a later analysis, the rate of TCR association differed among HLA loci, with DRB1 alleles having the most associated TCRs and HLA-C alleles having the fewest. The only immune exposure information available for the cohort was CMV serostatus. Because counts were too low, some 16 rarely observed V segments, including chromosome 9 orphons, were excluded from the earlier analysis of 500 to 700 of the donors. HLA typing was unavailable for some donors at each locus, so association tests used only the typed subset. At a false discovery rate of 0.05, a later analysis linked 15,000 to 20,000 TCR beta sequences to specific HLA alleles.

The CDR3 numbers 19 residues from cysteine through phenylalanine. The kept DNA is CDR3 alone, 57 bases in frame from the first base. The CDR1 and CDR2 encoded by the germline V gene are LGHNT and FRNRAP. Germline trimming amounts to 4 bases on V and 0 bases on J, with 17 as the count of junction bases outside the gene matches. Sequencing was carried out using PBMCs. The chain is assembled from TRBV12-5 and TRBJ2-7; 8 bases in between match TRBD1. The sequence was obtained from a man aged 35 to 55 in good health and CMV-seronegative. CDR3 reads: CASGSDRDLWDRNSYEQYF. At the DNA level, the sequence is TGTGCTAGTGGTTCGGATCGGGACCTTTGGGACAGGAACTCCTACGAGCAGTACTTC.